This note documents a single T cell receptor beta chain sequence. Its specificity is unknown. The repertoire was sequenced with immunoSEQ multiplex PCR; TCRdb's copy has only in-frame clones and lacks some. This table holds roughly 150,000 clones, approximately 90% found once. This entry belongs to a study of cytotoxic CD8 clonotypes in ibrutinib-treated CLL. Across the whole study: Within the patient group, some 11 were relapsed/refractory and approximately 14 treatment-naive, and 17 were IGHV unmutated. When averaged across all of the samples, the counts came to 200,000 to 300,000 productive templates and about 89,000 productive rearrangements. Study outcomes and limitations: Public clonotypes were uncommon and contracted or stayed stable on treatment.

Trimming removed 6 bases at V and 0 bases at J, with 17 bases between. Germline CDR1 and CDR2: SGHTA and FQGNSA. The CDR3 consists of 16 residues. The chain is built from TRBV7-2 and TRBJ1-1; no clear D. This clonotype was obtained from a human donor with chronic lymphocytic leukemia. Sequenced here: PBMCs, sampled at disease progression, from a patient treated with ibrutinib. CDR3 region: CASSLQGSRLNTEAFF. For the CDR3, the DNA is TGTGCCAGCAGTCTCCAAGGGTCCAGATTGAACACTGAAGCTTTCTTT. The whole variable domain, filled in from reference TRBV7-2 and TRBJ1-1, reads GAGVSQSPSNKVTEKGKDVELRCDPISGHTALYWYRQSLGQGLEFLIYFQGNSAPDKSGLPSDRFSAERTGGSVSTLTIQRTQQEDSAVYLCASSLQGSRLNTEAFFGQGTRLTVV.